This T cell receptor (beta chain) was sequenced during a study of blood T cell repertoires in COVID-19. The germline V gene encodes CDR1 KGHSH and CDR2 LQKENI. V was cut by 3 bases and J by 5 bases, with 22 bases left in between. CDR3 size: 17 residues. Method: immunoSEQ multiplex PCR; TCRdb's copy keeps in-frame clones and lacks some. There are about 160,000 clones in the sample; about 77% occur only once, and about 14% lies in the top ten. The source material was peripheral blood. This sequence originates from a woman older than 75 with acute or convalescent COVID-19. The V gene is TRBV18, the J gene TRBJ1-2; D might be TRBD1 (5 bases). The CDR3 region has the DNA TGTGCCAGCTCACCCGGGACTGATCTCCTACGCCCATATGGCTACACCTTC. Translating gives CASSPGTDLLRPYGYTF.